This T cell receptor (beta chain) was observed in a study of CD8+ T cells in alopecia areata. Study-wide results and limits: More clonal than normal scalp was lesional scalp, particularly alopecia totalis/universalis.

TCR sequencing used cDNA made by reverse transcription of extracted RNA. The data were produced by immunoSEQ multiplex PCR, yet TCRdb's version contains in-frame clones alone and is incomplete. The table includes 200,000 to 250,000 clones, 35% to 40% detected once. Points on this clone: Its antigen remains unknown.

The CDR3 runs 13 residues. Germline V lookup: CDR1 MNHEY, CDR2 SMNVEV (reference sequence). The V end lost 2 bases, the J end lost 4 bases, and 7 bases lay between the germline ends. Treatment described: oral pan-JAK inhibitor, 5-10 mg twice daily. Sequencing was performed on CD4+ T cells sorted from blood, taken at approximately week 34, from a patient treated with tofacitinib. The J gene is TRBJ2-3, the V gene TRBV27; no reliable D call. The origin of this receptor is a human donor with alopecia areata. The CDR3 reads CASSLKSPDTQYF. CDR3 nucleotide sequence: TGTGCCAGCAGTTTAAAATCCCCAGATACGCAGTATTTT.